What follows describes a single TCR beta chain. Its antigen is unknown. The source of the sample is a study of beta chain features in type 1 diabetes. Study summary: Sorted cells numbering 107,917,701 were examined across all samples.

The investigators reverse transcribed all of the isolated RNA, so they sequenced expressed TCRB transcripts. Repertoires were generated with immunoSEQ multiplex PCR, while TCRdb's copy carries only in-frame clones and drops some. The table records about 710,000 clones, about an eighth of them present only once. Whole-study findings and limits: Diminished insertions and augmented deletions at VDJ junctions characterized type 1 diabetes patients. An over-representation of cells with high TCR expression could result from cDNA sequencing. Patients' naive, central memory and Treg TCRB repertoires seemed closer to one another than those of healthy donors. People with Type 1 diabetes carried modestly yet significantly shorter TCRB CDR3s in all four CD4+ subsets.

CDR3 size: 15 residues. With 2 bases removed from V and 1 base from J, the gap between germline ends came to 10 bases. Looked up from germline, CDR1 is SGHTA and CDR2 is FQGNSA. This chain links TRBV7-2 with TRBJ2-3; perhaps TRBD1 as D (5 bases). This TCR was recovered from a man aged 18 to 30 with type 1 diabetes. Sequenced material: naive CD4+ T cells from blood. The CDR3 loop is CASSLRPRGTDTQYF. The CDR3 nucleotides read TGTGCCAGCAGCTTACGTCCCAGGGGCACAGATACGCAGTATTTT.